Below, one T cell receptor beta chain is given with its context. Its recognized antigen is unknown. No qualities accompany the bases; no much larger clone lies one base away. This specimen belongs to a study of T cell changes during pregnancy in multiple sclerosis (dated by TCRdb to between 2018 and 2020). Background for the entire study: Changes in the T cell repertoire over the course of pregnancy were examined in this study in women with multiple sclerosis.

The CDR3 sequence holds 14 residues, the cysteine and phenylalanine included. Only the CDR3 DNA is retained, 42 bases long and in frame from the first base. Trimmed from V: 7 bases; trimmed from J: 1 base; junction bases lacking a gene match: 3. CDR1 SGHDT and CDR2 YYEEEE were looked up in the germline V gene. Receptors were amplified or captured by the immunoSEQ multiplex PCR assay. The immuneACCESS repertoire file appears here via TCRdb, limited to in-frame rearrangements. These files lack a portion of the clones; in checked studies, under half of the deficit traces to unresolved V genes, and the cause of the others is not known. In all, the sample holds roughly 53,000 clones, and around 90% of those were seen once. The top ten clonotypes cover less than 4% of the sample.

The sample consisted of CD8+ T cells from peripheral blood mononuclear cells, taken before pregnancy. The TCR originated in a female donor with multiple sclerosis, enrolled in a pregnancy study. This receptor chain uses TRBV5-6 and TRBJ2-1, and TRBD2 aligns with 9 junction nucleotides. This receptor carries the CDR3 CASRAGGSYNEQFF. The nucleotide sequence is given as TGTGCCAGCCGGGCGGGGGGGTCCTACAATGAGCAGTTCTTC.